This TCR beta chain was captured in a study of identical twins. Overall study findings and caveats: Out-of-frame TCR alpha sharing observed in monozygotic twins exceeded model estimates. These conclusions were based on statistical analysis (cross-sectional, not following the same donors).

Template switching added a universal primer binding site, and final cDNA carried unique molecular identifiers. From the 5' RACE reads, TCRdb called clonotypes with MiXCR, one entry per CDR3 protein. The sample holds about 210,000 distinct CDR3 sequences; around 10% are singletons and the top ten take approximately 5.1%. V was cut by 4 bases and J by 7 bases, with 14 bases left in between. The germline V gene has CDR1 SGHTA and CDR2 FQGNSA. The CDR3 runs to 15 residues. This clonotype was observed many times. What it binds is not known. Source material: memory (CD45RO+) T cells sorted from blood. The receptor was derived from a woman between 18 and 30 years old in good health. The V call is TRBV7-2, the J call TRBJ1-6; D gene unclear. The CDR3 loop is CASSYFGDTNSPLHF. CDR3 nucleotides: TGTGCCAGCAGCTACTTTGGGGATACCAATTCACCCCTCCACTTT.